A selection of T cell receptor beta chains follows, all from one sample in a study of CD8+ T cells in alopecia areata. The method was immunoSEQ multiplex PCR; TCRdb's version includes in-frame clones alone and lacks a portion of them. The repertoire has 250,000 to 300,000 clones, roughly 64% of them found once; the top ten carry around 1.7%. Sequencing was performed on CD4+ T cells sorted from blood, taken at week 24, from a patient treated with tofacitinib. These receptors all come from a human donor with alopecia areata. CDR3s include the opening cysteine and the closing phenylalanine or tryptophan. Fields, in order: clone size, D gene, V gene, J gene, CDR3 protein, CDR3 DNA. A D gene is named only where the DNA matches it firmly. For some rows the clone size is stated as once, few or many, or as a class when expanded; others skip it.

.,.,TRBV10-3,TRBJ1-2,CAISEQQSYGYTF,TGTGCCATCAGTGAACAACAGTCTTATGGCTACACCTTC
.,TRBD2,TRBV28,TRBJ2-3,CASSTRTSGGTDTQYF,TGTGCCAGCAGTACGCGGACTAGCGGGGGAACAGATACGCAGTATTTT
few,TRBD1,TRBV29-1,TRBJ1-5,CSVSGGKQPQHF,TGCAGCGTTTCAGGGGGGAAACAGCCCCAGCATTTT
.,TRBD2,TRBV9,TRBJ2-1,CASSFLTSGFYNEQFF,TGTGCCAGCAGCTTTCTCACTAGCGGGTTCTACAATGAGCAGTTCTTC
.,.,TRBV5-1,TRBJ2-1,CASSWADLYNEQFF,TGCGCCAGCAGCTGGGCTGACCTATACAATGAGCAGTTCTTC
.,.,TRBV2,TRBJ2-2,CASNPREGNGELFF,TGTGCCAGCAACCCCCGAGAGGGGAACGGGGAGCTGTTTTTT
.,TRBD2,TRBV27,TRBJ2-1,CASSPASGSYNEQFF,TGTGCCAGCAGTCCTGCTAGCGGGAGCTACAATGAGCAGTTCTTC
.,.,TRBV7-9,TRBJ1-3,CASSLTTPGNTIYF,TGTGCCAGCAGCTTAACTACTCCTGGAAACACCATATATTTT
few,.,TRBV30,TRBJ1-2,CAGGESGYTF,TGTGCCGGAGGGGAGTCCGGCTACACCTTC
.,.,TRBV5-1,TRBJ1-2,CASSLGGGDYGYTF,TGCGCCAGCAGCTTGGGCGGGGGCGACTATGGCTACACCTTC
few,.,TRBV29-1,TRBJ2-7,CSVRTSYEQYF,TGCAGCGTTAGGACCTCCTACGAGCAGTACTTC
.,.,TRBV7-7,TRBJ2-3,CASSLAFTAADTQYF,TGTGCTAGCAGCTTAGCTTTTACCGCCGCAGATACGCAGTATTTT
few,.,TRBV27,TRBJ2-2,CASSFHTGELFF,TGTGCCAGCAGTTTCCACACCGGGGAGCTGTTTTTT
.,.,TRBV25-1,TRBJ1-2,CASSYTGYGYTF,TGTGCCAGCAGTTACACAGGCTATGGCTACACCTTC
.,.,TRBV6-1,TRBJ2-5,CASSESGGALQETQYF,TGTGCCAGCAGTGAAAGTGGCGGAGCCCTCCAAGAGACCCAGTACTTC
.,.,TRBV5-6,TRBJ2-1,CASSPYADNEQFF,TGTGCCAGCAGCCCTTATGCGGACAATGAGCAGTTCTTC
.,TRBD1,TRBV30,TRBJ2-5,CAWSGGGWETQYF,TGTGCCTGGAGTGGAGGGGGCTGGGAGACCCAGTACTTC